This entry features one T cell receptor (beta chain) sequence. The data were obtained in a study of blood T cell repertoires in COVID-19. Study-level background: The origin of the acute and convalescent COVID-19 samples was the United States, Italy and Spain. T cells, B-cell-depleted T cells, or PBMCs supplied cDNA or gDNA.

The CDR3 loop spans 19 amino acids. The germline CDR1 and CDR2 sequences are SEHNR and FQNEAQ (reference sequence). The V segment lost 5 bases and the J segment 1 base; nucleotides outside the gene matches: 17. The protocol was immunoSEQ multiplex PCR, while the TCRdb copy is restricted to in-frame clones and leaves out a portion. The sample carries about 110,000 clones, roughly four fifths recorded once. Material for sequencing was peripheral blood. The source of this sequence is a man between 65 and 80 years old with acute or convalescent COVID-19. The chain combines TRBV7-9 with TRBJ2-3, with 8 bases fitting TRBD2. In nucleotides, the CDR3 is TGTGCCAGCAGCCTAAAGCTGGTCGGTTCCGGGGGGGGCACAGATACGCAGTATTTT. Amino acid sequence: CASSLKLVGSGGGTDTQYF.